This passage covers 30 T cell receptor beta chains from one sample sequenced in a study of OX40 agonist ivuxolimab in advanced cancers. Sequenced by immunoSEQ multiplex PCR; TCRdb stores in-frame clones only, minus some. Altogether around 15,000 clones are present, 90% to 95% being singletons, with the ten largest covering approximately 7%. The sequencing used CD4+ or CD8+ T cells sorted from blood, collected in a trial of the OX40 agonist ivuxolimab. The source of these receptors is an adult with an advanced solid tumor such as melanoma, head and neck, liver or kidney cancer.

V gene TRBV10-2 combines with J gene TRBJ2-1; a weak D match, TRBD1 (6 bases). V was pared by 0 bases and J by 1 base, with 10 bases between. Germline values: CDR1 WSHSY, CDR2 SAAADI. The CDR3 is made up of 16 amino acids. CDR3 bases: TGCGCCAGCAGTGAGTCGGGGGCAGGTTCCTACAATGAGCAGTTCTTC. Translating it yields CASSESGAGSYNEQFF.

The chain links TRBV13 to TRBJ1-1; unclear D gene. The V and J ends lost 3 bases and 7 bases respectively, with 12 bases between them. The germline CDR1 and CDR2 sequences are PRHDT and FYEKMQ (reference sequence). The CDR3 is 13 amino acids. The CDR3 DNA is TGTGCCAGCAGCTTCGGGGTGGGCGGTGAAGCTTTCTTT. Its translation: CASSFGVGGEAFF.

J is TRBJ2-7 and V is TRBV28; D perhaps matches TRBD1 (6 bases). V shed 8 bases and J shed 4 bases, with 18 bases lying between them. The CDR3 extends over 14 amino acids. Germline V lookup: CDR1 MDHEN, CDR2 SYDVKM. CDR3 nucleotide sequence: TGTGCCAGCCAACCCACAGGGATTATGTACGAGCAGTACTTC. It codes for CASQPTGIMYEQYF. The complete variable domain, with remaining parts taken from reference TRBV28 and TRBJ2-7, reads DVKVTQSSRYLVKRTGEKVFLECVQDMDHENMFWYRQDPGLGLRLIYFSYDVKMKEKGDIPEGYSVSREKKERFSLILESASTNQTSMYLCASQPTGIMYEQYFGPGTRLTVT.

This clone was counted between two and nine times. The chain employs TRBV19 and TRBJ2-5; D gene uncertain. V lost 3 bases and J 3 bases, leaving 8 bases between the germline ends. Germline CDR1 and CDR2: LNHDA and SQIVND (reference sequence). CDR3 length: 13 residues. CDR3 protein: CASSILPKETQYF. The DNA for the CDR3 is TGTGCCAGTAGTATCTTGCCGAAAGAGACCCAGTACTTC. The whole variable domain, remainder taken from reference TRBV19 and TRBJ2-5, is DGGITQSPKYLFRKEGQNVTLSCEQNLNHDAMYWYRQDPGQGLRLIYYSQIVNDFQKGDIAEGYSVSREKKESFPLTVTSAQKNPTAFYLCASSILPKETQYFGPGTRLLVL.

The J gene is TRBJ2-7, the V gene TRBV19; weak D call: TRBD2 (5 bases). The CDR3 totals 13 residues. Trimming removed 8 bases from V and 3 bases from J, with 14 bases in between. The germline CDR1 and CDR2 sequences are LNHDA and SQIVND (reference sequence). In DNA form, the CDR3 reads TGTGCCAGTCGAAGCGGAGGCGGCTACGAGCAGTACTTC. Amino acids: CASRSGGGYEQYF.

The chain employs TRBV11-3 and TRBJ2-1, with 8 bases identical to TRBD1. The CDR3 contains 14 residues. V lost 5 bases and J lost 7; bases outside the gene matches: 7. The germline V gene has CDR1 SGHNT and CDR2 YENEEA. The CDR3 here is CASSNRDRPNEQFF. For the CDR3, the DNA is TGTGCCAGCAGCAACAGGGACAGGCCGAATGAGCAGTTCTTC.

The chain is built from TRBV6-5 and TRBJ2-5, with 10 positions matching TRBD2. V was clipped by 9 bases and J by 5 bases; unmatched bases: 6. The CDR3 sequence is 13 residues long. From germline, CDR1 is MNHEY and CDR2 SVGAGI. CDR3 coding DNA: TGTGCCAGTTCCCTAGCGGGGGTGGAGACCCAGTACTTC. Its translation is CASSLAGVETQYF.

The chain employs TRBV4-1 and TRBJ1-6, with D tentatively TRBD1 (5 bases). V was clipped by 1 base and J by 0 bases, with 10 bases between them. Germline CDR1 reads MGHRA; CDR2 reads YSYEKL. The CDR3 spans 17 residues. CDR3 sequence (DNA): TGCGCCAGCAGCCAAGGGAAGGGGAGCTCCTATAATTCACCCCTCCACTTT. Protein sequence: CASSQGKGSSYNSPLHF.

The J gene is TRBJ2-3, the V gene TRBV28, with 9 bases matching TRBD1. Per the germline V gene, CDR1 is MDHEN and CDR2 is SYDVKM. J lost 4 bases, V lost 1 base, and 3 bases had no gene match. The CDR3 extends over 15 amino acids. The CDR3 here is CASSLSQGAADTQYF. DNA for the CDR3: TGTGCCAGCAGTTTATCACAGGGGGCGGCAGATACGCAGTATTTT.

The chain employs TRBV6-6 and TRBJ2-5; TRBD2 might be the D (6 bases). The length of the CDR3 is 15 residues. Germline CDR1 MNHNY, CDR2 SVGAGI (reference sequence). V dropped 5 bases and J dropped 5 bases, with 18 bases sitting between them. CDR3 in DNA: TGTGCCAGCAGTCTAGCGTCGGGGCTAGGGGAGACCCAGTACTTC. Residues: CASSLASGLGETQYF.

V and J are TRBV6-5 and TRBJ2-7, with TRBD2 matching 7 bases. V lost 0 bases to trimming and J lost 2 bases; unmatched junction nucleotides: 1. CDR1 is MNHEY and CDR2 is SVGAGI in the germline V gene. The CDR3 loop spans 14 amino acids. The CDR3, as DNA: TGTGCCAGCAGTTACTCGGCGGGGGCCTACGAGCAGTACTTC. This sequence encodes CASSYSAGAYEQYF.

The gene calls are TRBV2 and TRBJ2-1; TRBD2 agrees at 12 bases. Per germline, CDR1 SNHLY and CDR2 FYNNEI. V gave up 6 bases and J gave up 8 bases; unmatched junction bases: 5. The CDR3 extends over 14 amino acids. CDR3 in amino acids: CASSPSGGAHEQFF. The CDR3 DNA reads as TGTGCCAGCAGCCCTAGCGGGGGGGCCCATGAGCAGTTCTTC.

The genes are TRBV7-6 and TRBJ1-1; D may be TRBD1 (5 bases). CDR1 and CDR2 (germline): SGHVS, FNYEAQ. Deletions cut 6 bases from V and 3 bases from J, with 8 bases between. This CDR3 has 12 residues. As DNA, the CDR3 is TGTGCCAGCAGAGGGGTGGACACTGAAGCTTTCTTT. As protein: CASRGVDTEAFF.

This clone was counted only a few times. This rearrangement joins TRBV27 to TRBJ2-3; TRBD2 aligns across 7 bases. The length of the CDR3 is 16 residues. V shed 5 bases and J 4 bases; nucleotides not matched to a gene: 12. Germline CDR1 is MNHEY and CDR2 is SMNVEV (reference sequence). The CDR3 DNA reads TGTGCCAGCAGTCTTACCAGAAGCGGGGTGGCAGATACGCAGTATTTT. Translation gives CASSLTRSGVADTQYF.

The chain employs TRBV11-3 and TRBJ2-2, with 7 bases fitting TRBD2. V lost 5 bases to trimming and J lost 6 bases; unmatched junction nucleotides: 18. This CDR3 has 18 residues. Germline values: CDR1 SGHNT, CDR2 YENEEA. The CDR3 spells CASSPRTGLESSPGELFF. CDR3 sequence (DNA): TGTGCCAGCAGCCCCAGAACTGGACTAGAATCGTCCCCCGGGGAGCTGTTTTTT.

The rearrangement joins TRBV27 to TRBJ2-7, with D perhaps TRBD2 (7 bases). Germline V gene data show CDR1 as MNHEY and CDR2 as SMNVEV (reference sequence). This CDR3 is built from 15 residues. The ends were cut back, 6 bases at V and 3 bases at J, with 18 bases in the middle. The chain's CDR3 is CASSYGGGGFYEQYF. The CDR3 coding sequence is TGTGCCAGCAGCTATGGCGGGGGCGGGTTCTACGAGCAGTACTTC.

The chain carries TRBV7-2 and TRBJ2-2; D unclear. V gave up 1 base and J gave up 2 bases, with 8 bases separating them. The CDR3 totals 15 residues. CDR1 SGHTA and CDR2 FQGNSA come from the germline V gene. This chain's CDR3 is CASSLGSINTGELFF. The DNA of the CDR3 is TGTGCCAGCAGCTTAGGTTCTATAAACACCGGGGAGCTGTTTTTT.

This chain uses TRBV7-2 with TRBJ2-3; no firm D call. The CDR3 has 14 residues. In germline, CDR1 is SGHTA, CDR2 FQGNSA. V was trimmed by 3 bases and J by 2 bases, leaving 9 bases between them. As DNA, the CDR3 is TGTGCCAGCAGCTTCGGGTTGGTCACAGATACGCAGTATTTT. This translates into CASSFGLVTDTQYF.

This rearrangement joins TRBV9 to TRBJ2-2; 9 bases map to TRBD1. This CDR3 is built from 16 residues. Per germline, CDR1 SGDLS and CDR2 YYNGEE. Trimming cost V 0 bases and J 7 bases; bases outside gene matches: 7. CDR3 residues: CASSVGNRGLVGELFF. CDR3 sequence (DNA): TGTGCCAGCAGCGTAGGGAACAGGGGGCTCGTCGGGGAGCTGTTTTTT. Supplemented by reference TRBV9 and TRBJ2-2, the full variable domain reads DSGVTQTPKHLITATGQRVTLRCSPRSGDLSVYWYQQSLDQGLQFLIQYYNGEERAKGNILERFSAQQFPDLHSELNLSSLELGDSALYFCASSVGNRGLVGELFFGEGSRLTVL.

The V gene is TRBV27, the J gene TRBJ2-1; D may be TRBD2 (6 bases). The length of the CDR3 is 15 residues. Deletions cut 0 bases from V and 5 bases from J, with 11 bases between. Germline V gene sequence: CDR1 MNHEY, CDR2 SMNVEV (reference sequence). The CDR3 sequence is CASSLSVGGHNEQFF. CDR3 bases: TGTGCCAGCAGTTTATCGGTGGGAGGCCACAATGAGCAGTTCTTC.

The chain combines TRBV4-1 with TRBJ1-4; 7 positions agree with TRBD1. From germline, CDR1 is MGHRA and CDR2 YSYEKL. The length of the CDR3 is 16 residues. V lost 0 bases and J lost 8; bases outside the gene matches: 9. CDR3 DNA: TGCGCCAGCAGCCAAGAACAACGGGACAGAGGGGAAAAACTGTTTTTT. Protein: CASSQEQRDRGEKLFF.

In its sample, this clone was seen a few times. The chain is built from TRBV5-6 and TRBJ1-1; no clear D gene. The CDR3 spans 11 residues. Germline CDR1 SGHDT, CDR2 YYEEEE. The ends were cut back, 4 bases at V and 0 bases at J, with 1 base in the middle. The CDR3 sequence: CASSVNTEAFF. Here the CDR3 DNA reads TGTGCCAGCAGCGTGAACACTGAAGCTTTCTTT. Based on the CDR3 plus reference TRBV5-6 and TRBJ1-1, the full variable domain is DAGVTQSPTHLIKTRGQQVTLRCSPKSGHDTVSWYQQALGQGPQFIFQYYEEEERQRGNFPDRFSGHQFPNYSSELNVNALLLGDSALYLCASSVNTEAFFGQGTRLTVV.

The chain couples TRBV28 to TRBJ2-7, with 7 bases identical to TRBD2. Per germline, CDR1 MDHEN and CDR2 SYDVKM. Trimming cost V 7 bases and J 4 bases; bases outside gene matches: 4. The CDR3 has 12 residues. The CDR3 sequence is CASTSGVYEQYF. CDR3 in DNA: TGTGCCAGCACTAGCGGAGTTTACGAGCAGTACTTC.

The chain links TRBV5-1 to TRBJ2-2; 9 bases are a match to TRBD1. The CDR3 spans 16 residues. CDR1 is SGHRS and CDR2 is YFSETQ in the germline V gene. Trimming removed 7 bases from V and 4 bases from J; junction bases left unmatched: 11. Here the CDR3 DNA reads TGCGCCAGCGGGTTGTCCGGGACAGGGAGCACCGGGGAGCTGTTTTTT. Protein: CASGLSGTGSTGELFF. The full variable domain, in which reference TRBV5-1 and TRBJ2-2 provide the parts outside the CDR3, is KAGVTQTPRYLIKTRGQQVTLSCSPISGHRSVSWYQQTPGQGLQFLFEYFSETQRNKGNFPGRFSGRQFSNSRSEMNVSTLELGDSALYLCASGLSGTGSTGELFFGEGSRLTVL.

The chain carries TRBV7-9 and TRBJ2-3; D possibly corresponds to TRBD2 (5 bases). V was clipped by 1 base and J by 2 bases, with 16 bases between them. The CDR3 runs 17 residues. Germline V gene lookup returns CDR1 SEHNR and CDR2 FQNEAQ (reference sequence). The CDR3 DNA reads TGTGCCAGCAGCTTAGGAGGCGGGCGGATACCCACAGATACGCAGTATTTT. It translates to CASSLGGGRIPTDTQYF. The full variable domain, rest sourced from reference TRBV7-9 and TRBJ2-3, is DTGVSQNPRHKITKRGQNVTFRCDPISEHNRLYWYRQTLGQGPEFLTYFQNEAQLEKSRLLSDRFSAERPKGSFSTLEIQRTEQGDSAMYLCASSLGGGRIPTDTQYFGPGTRLTVL.

This clone has only one observation. The chain combines TRBV6-6 with TRBJ2-2; D gene uncertain. Germline V gene lookup returns CDR1 MNHNY and CDR2 SVGAGI (reference sequence). V shed 7 bases and J shed 4 bases, with 13 bases lying between them. This CDR3 has 14 residues. The DNA of the CDR3 is TGTGCCAGCACCCTAACCGGTGCCACCGGGGAGCTGTTTTTT. It is translated as CASTLTGATGELFF.

The genes are TRBV6-6 and TRBJ1-2; weak D call: TRBD1 (5 bases). Trimming left V 3 bases short and J 5 bases short, with 16 bases between. This CDR3 is 15 amino acids long. In germline, CDR1 is MNHNY, CDR2 SVGAGI (reference sequence). The CDR3 DNA follows: TGTGCCAGCAGTTATTTCGGGACCGCCGAATATGGCTACACCTTC. Its translation: CASSYFGTAEYGYTF.

CDR3 in amino acids: CASSQEVGLVTQYF. DNA of the CDR3: TGCGCCAGCAGCCAAGAGGTGGGGCTAGTGACCCAGTACTTC. This chain connects TRBV4-3 to TRBJ2-5; D may be TRBD1 (5 bases). The CDR3 is 14 amino acids. V shed 0 bases and J shed 7 bases, with 12 bases lying between them. The V gene's germline CDR1 is LGHNA and CDR2 YSLEER.

This rearrangement joins TRBV10-1 to TRBJ2-2, with D possibly matching TRBD1 (6 bases). This CDR3 comprises 14 residues. V gave up 5 bases and J gave up 4 bases, with 11 bases separating them. Germline assignment: CDR1 WNHNN and CDR2 SYGVQD (reference sequence). The CDR3 DNA sequence: TGCGCCAGCAGTTCCGGGACAAGCACCGGGGAGCTGTTTTTT. It yields the protein CASSSGTSTGELFF.

The rearrangement joins TRBV13 to TRBJ2-2, with a possible D match to TRBD2 (6 bases). V was shortened by 4 bases and J by 2 bases, with 20 bases between the two germline ends. This CDR3 comprises 18 residues. Germline lookup yields CDR1 PRHDT and CDR2 FYEKMQ (reference sequence). The CDR3 loop reads CASSSPAVRRVNTGELFF. CDR3 nucleotides: TGTGCCAGCAGCTCACCCGCAGTCCGGAGGGTCAACACCGGGGAGCTGTTTTTT.